The 19 T cell receptor beta chains below come from one sample, sequenced in a study of blood T cell repertoires in COVID-19 (dated by TCRdb to about 2020). The library was produced with the immunoSEQ multiplex PCR assay. Imported from immuneACCESS, the table was reduced by TCRdb to in-frame sequences with V and J called. These copies leave out some clones; in studies compared against another copy, an unresolved V gene accounts for under half, and the cause of the remainder is not known. The sample table contains about 170,000 clones; only one count was recorded for approximately 80% of them. 9.1% of the sample is taken by the ten largest. Sequenced: peripheral blood. These receptors were collected from a woman of 80 years or more with active or convalescent COVID-19.

The rearrangement joins TRBV11-3 to TRBJ1-2; D may be TRBD1 (6 bases). The CDR3 is 15 amino acids. V was cut by 1 base and J by 2 bases, with 11 bases left in between. Germline values: CDR1 SGHNT, CDR2 YENEEA. As DNA, the CDR3 is TGTGCCAGCAGCTTAGGGGCAGGGGAGAACTATGGCTACACCTTC. It specifies CASSLGAGENYGYTF.

The chain recombines TRBV5-1 with TRBJ1-1, with D uncertain. The germline gives CDR1 SGHRS, CDR2 YFSETQ. CDR3 length: 16 residues. With 2 bases removed from V and 0 bases from J, the gap between germline ends came to 14 bases. The CDR3 DNA reads as TGCGCCAGCAGCTTCGGGAGGTTGGGTTTGAACACTGAAGCTTTCTTT. It codes for CASSFGRLGLNTEAFF.

The V call is TRBV3-1 (or the pseudogene TRBV3-2), the J call TRBJ2-3; 9 bases align to TRBD1. V was clipped by 6 bases and J by 3 bases; unmatched bases: 7. Germline V gives CDR1 LGHDT, CDR2 YNNKEL (reference sequence). This CDR3 region has 15 residues. The CDR3 loop reads CASSLRQGVTDTQYF. CDR3 in DNA: TGTGCCAGCAGTCTTCGACAGGGGGTTACAGATACGCAGTATTTT.

The chain carries TRBV5-6 and TRBJ1-2; no clear D gene. The length of the CDR3 is 14 residues. Deletions cut 8 bases from V and 3 bases from J, with 17 bases between. From germline, CDR1 is SGHDT and CDR2 YYEEEE. CDR3 coding DNA: TGTGCCAGTAGGAATCGGATGGGAGACTATGGCTACACCTTC. Its protein is CASRNRMGDYGYTF.

J is TRBJ2-1 and V is TRBV11-3; TRBD2 is a possible D gene (5 bases). V lost 2 bases to trimming and J lost 6 bases, with 14 bases between them. Germline-derived CDR1 and CDR2 are SGHNT and YENEEA. The CDR3 length is 15 residues. CDR3 protein: CASSLMGSPGNEQFF. CDR3 coding DNA: TGTGCCAGCAGCTTAATGGGGAGTCCGGGCAATGAGCAGTTCTTC.

The V call is TRBV29-1, the J call TRBJ2-4, with TRBD1 identical over 7 bases. CDR3 size: 16 residues. Germline V gene lookup returns CDR1 SQVTM and CDR2 ANQGSEA. J gave up 0 bases and V 6 bases, and 11 bases lay outside the gene matches. The CDR3 DNA reads as TGCAGCGTACGAACCGACAGGGTACTAGCCAAAAACATTCAGTACTTC. This gives the protein CSVRTDRVLAKNIQYF.

J is TRBJ1-4 and V is TRBV5-1; no definite D call. Germline CDR1 is SGHRS and CDR2 is YFSETQ. The CDR3 covers 13 residues. V was cut by 7 bases and J by 5 bases, with 12 bases left in between. CDR3 bases: TGCGCCAGCCGGAGTAGCTTAAATGAAAAACTGTTTTTT. This encodes CASRSSLNEKLFF.

The chain has TRBV19 and TRBJ2-1; 8 bases are a match to TRBD2. The germline V gene encodes CDR1 LNHDA and CDR2 SQIVND (reference sequence). The J segment lost 6 bases and the V segment lost 5 bases, leaving 9 bases of the junction unmatched. The CDR3 sequence is 15 residues long. CDR3 coding DNA: TGTGCCAGTAGTCTTGAAGCGGGGGTCCTCAATGAGCAGTTCTTC. Translated: CASSLEAGVLNEQFF.

The chain combines TRBV23-1 with TRBJ2-5, with TRBD2 matching 9 bases. TRBV23-1 falls under the ORF class, with uncertain function. The V and J ends lost 2 bases and 0 bases, in that order; junction bases with no gene match: 7. This CDR3 has 17 amino acids. The CDR3 nucleotides read TGCGCCAGCAGTCAAACCGGAATAGCGGGGGACCAAGAGACCCAGTACTTC. It yields the protein CASSQTGIAGDQETQYF.

This rearrangement joins TRBV11-2 to TRBJ2-7, with no clear D. Germline V gene lookup returns CDR1 SGHAT and CDR2 FQNNGV. The CDR3 totals 11 residues. Between the trimmed V and J ends, which lost 1 base and 13 bases, there was a span of 11 bases. The CDR3 bases are TGTGCCAGCAGCTTAGGACTCCCGGTATACTTC. Protein sequence: CASSLGLPVYF.

The V and J genes are TRBV6-2 or TRBV6-3 and TRBJ2-4; D might be TRBD1 (6 bases). The V gene's germline CDR1 is MNHEY and CDR2 SVGEGT. The ends were cut back, 5 bases at V and 2 bases at J, with 13 bases in the middle. This CDR3 contains 15 residues. Written as DNA, the CDR3 is TGTGCCAGCAGTCTACGAGGGACAACCAAAAACATTCAGTACTTC. This sequence encodes CASSLRGTTKNIQYF.

V and J are TRBV30 and TRBJ1-1; D is possibly TRBD1 (5 bases). V gave up 3 bases and J gave up 0 bases, with 11 bases separating them. CDR1 is GTSNPN, CDR2 SVGIG, per germline (reference sequence). The CDR3 runs to 14 residues. The CDR3 sequence: CAWSAQVMNTEAFF. The CDR3 bases are TGTGCCTGGAGCGCACAGGTCATGAACACTGAAGCTTTCTTT.

The chain couples TRBV7-2 to TRBJ2-1, with 9 bases aligning to TRBD2. J was trimmed by 7 bases and V by 4 bases; bases with no gene match: 11. Germline V gene sequence: CDR1 SGHTA, CDR2 FQGNSA. The CDR3 consists of 16 residues. CDR3 loop: CASSSGGLAGWNEQFF. The CDR3, as DNA: TGTGCCAGCAGCTCGGGAGGGCTAGCGGGGTGGAATGAGCAGTTCTTC. Based on the CDR3 plus reference TRBV7-2 and TRBJ2-1, the full variable domain is GAGVSQSPSNKVTEKGKDVELRCDPISGHTALYWYRQSLGQGLEFLIYFQGNSAPDKSGLPSDRFSAERTGGSVSTLTIQRTQQEDSAVYLCASSSGGLAGWNEQFFGPGTRLTVL.

This chain links TRBV5-1 with TRBJ1-3; D gene uncertain. The CDR3 is 17 amino acids. V was shortened by 4 bases and J by 2 bases, with 19 bases between the two germline ends. Germline values: CDR1 SGHRS, CDR2 YFSETQ. The CDR3 nucleotides read TGCGCCAGCAGCCTTGGTGGCGGGCAGCGGACTGGAAACACCATATATTTT. Residues: CASSLGGGQRTGNTIYF.

The chain combines TRBV5-1 with TRBJ1-3; D call uncertain. Trimming pared 4 bases from V and 0 bases from J, leaving 14 bases between. The length of the CDR3 is 16 residues. Per the germline V gene, CDR1 is SGHRS and CDR2 is YFSETQ. The CDR3 spells CASSPSGPSSGNTIYF. Here the CDR3 DNA reads TGCGCCAGCAGCCCCTCGGGTCCCTCCTCTGGAAACACCATATATTTT.

V usage is TRBV4-3 and J usage is TRBJ1-1; D gene uncertain. Looked up from germline, CDR1 is LGHNA and CDR2 is YSLEER. Trimming removed 5 bases at V and 6 bases at J, with 13 bases between. The CDR3 runs to 13 residues. CDR3 loop: CASSANGVAEAFF. CDR3 sequence (DNA): TGCGCCAGCAGCGCCAACGGGGTGGCTGAAGCTTTCTTT.

J is TRBJ2-5 and V is TRBV5-8, with unresolved D. The CDR3 is 15 residues long. Germline V gene data show CDR1 as SGHTS and CDR2 as YDEGEE. Deletions cut 1 base from V and 3 bases from J, with 13 bases between. The CDR3 loop reads CASSLMDPGEETQYF. As DNA, the CDR3 is TGTGCCAGCAGCTTGATGGATCCGGGTGAAGAGACCCAGTACTTC.

The chain employs TRBV9 and TRBJ1-2; no definite D call. V dropped 4 bases and J dropped 5 bases, with 9 bases sitting between them. Germline loops: CDR1 SGDLS, CDR2 YYNGEE. The CDR3 sequence is 12 residues long. CDR3 sequence (DNA): TGTGCCAGCAGCCACACAGAGTATGGCTACACCTTC. It codes for CASSHTEYGYTF.

J is TRBJ1-5 and V is TRBV10-3, with TRBD1 identical over 8 bases. CDR1 is ENHRY, CDR2 SYGVKD, per germline. CDR3 length: 15 residues. The junction had 6 bases not matched to a gene; V was cut back by 8 bases and J by 0 bases. The CDR3 nucleotides are TGTGCCATCGCTGACAGGGGACCTAGCAATCAGCCCCAGCATTTT. Translation: CAIADRGPSNQPQHF.